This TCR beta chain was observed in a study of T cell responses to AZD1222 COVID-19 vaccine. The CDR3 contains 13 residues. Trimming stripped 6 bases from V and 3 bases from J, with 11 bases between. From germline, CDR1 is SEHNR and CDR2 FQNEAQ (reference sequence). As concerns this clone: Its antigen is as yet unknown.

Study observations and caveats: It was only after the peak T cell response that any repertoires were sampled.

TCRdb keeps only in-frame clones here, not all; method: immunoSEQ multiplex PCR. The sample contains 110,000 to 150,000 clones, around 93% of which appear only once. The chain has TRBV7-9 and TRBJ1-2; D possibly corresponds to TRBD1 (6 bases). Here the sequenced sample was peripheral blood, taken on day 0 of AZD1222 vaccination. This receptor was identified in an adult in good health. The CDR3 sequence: CASRNRADYGYTF. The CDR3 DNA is TGTGCCAGCAGAAACAGGGCCGACTATGGCTACACCTTC. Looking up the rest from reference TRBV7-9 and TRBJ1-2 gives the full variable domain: DTGVSQNPRHKITKRGQNVTFRCDPISEHNRLYWYRQTLGQGPEFLTYFQNEAQLEKSRLLSDRFSAERPKGSFSTLEIQRTEQGDSAMYLCASRNRADYGYTFGSGTRLTVV.